This entry concerns a single T cell receptor (beta chain). This record comes from a study of cytomegalovirus exposure and HLA in healthy donors. Amplification used 60 Vbeta primers and 13 Jbeta primers. The repertoire was sequenced with immunoSEQ multiplex PCR; TCRdb's copy has only in-frame clones and lacks some. This table has about 160,000 clones, approximately 82% appearing once. The sequence was obtained from a male donor in good health and CMV-seronegative. Material: PBMCs.

The CDR3 DNA sequence: TGTGCCAGCAGCCCCGGGGTCCACAGTTTAGCCAAAAACATTCAGTACTTC. Its translation is CASSPGVHSLAKNIQYF. The genes are TRBV5-4 and TRBJ2-4; tentatively, D is TRBD2 (5 bases). The CDR3 totals 17 residues. CDR1 SGHNT and CDR2 YYREEE come from the germline V gene (reference sequence). Trimming cost V 4 bases and J 0 bases, with 17 bases left between them.